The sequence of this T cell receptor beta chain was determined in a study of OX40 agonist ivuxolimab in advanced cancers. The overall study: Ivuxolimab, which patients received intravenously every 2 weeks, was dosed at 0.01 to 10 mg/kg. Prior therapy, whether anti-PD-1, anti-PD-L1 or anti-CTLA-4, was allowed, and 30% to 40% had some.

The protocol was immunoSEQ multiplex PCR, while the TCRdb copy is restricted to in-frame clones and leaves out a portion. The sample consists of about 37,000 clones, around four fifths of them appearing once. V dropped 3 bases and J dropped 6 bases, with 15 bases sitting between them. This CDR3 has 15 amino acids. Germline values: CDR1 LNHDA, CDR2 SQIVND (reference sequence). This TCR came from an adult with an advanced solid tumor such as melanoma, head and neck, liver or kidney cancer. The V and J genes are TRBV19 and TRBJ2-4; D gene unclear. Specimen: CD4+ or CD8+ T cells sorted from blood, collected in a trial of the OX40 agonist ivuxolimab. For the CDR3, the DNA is TGTGCCAGTAGTATCTTTTGGGGTGGTGGAAACATTCAGTACTTC. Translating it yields CASSIFWGGGNIQYF.